These T cell receptor beta chains were read from a single sample in a study of T cells after somatic rescue of genetic block. Sequencing used immunoSEQ multiplex PCR; TCRdb keeps in-frame clones, though not all of them. The sample includes 88,000 or so clones, 70% to 90% of them seen just once. The sample comprised peripheral blood mononuclear cells (PBMCs). The origin of the receptors is a woman aged 18-29 years. CDR3s include the opening cysteine and the closing phenylalanine or tryptophan. A D gene is named only where the DNA matches it firmly. Size tells how often a clone was seen (once, few, many) or the class of an expanded clone, and some rows leave it out.

d_gene: .; abundance: .; j_gene: TRBJ2-5; v_gene: TRBV28; CDR3aa: CASSRGQILQETQYF; CDR3nt: TGTGCCAGCAGCCGCGGACAGATTCTACAAGAGACCCAGTACTTC
d_gene: .; abundance: once; j_gene: TRBJ1-4; v_gene: TRBV28; CDR3aa: CASSPRGRLEKLFF; CDR3nt: TGTGCCAGCAGTCCTCGGGGACGGCTAGAAAAACTGTTTTTT
d_gene: .; abundance: .; j_gene: TRBJ2-5; v_gene: TRBV10-2; CDR3aa: CASRGWETQYF; CDR3nt: TGCGCCAGCAGGGGGTGGGAGACCCAGTACTTC
d_gene: TRBD2; abundance: .; j_gene: TRBJ2-7; v_gene: TRBV4-1; CDR3aa: CASSQVGVAGDEQYF; CDR3nt: TGCGCCAGCAGCCAAGTGGGTGTAGCGGGAGACGAGCAGTACTTC
d_gene: .; abundance: .; j_gene: TRBJ1-1; v_gene: TRBV2; CDR3aa: CATPGRGSRLTNTEAFF; CDR3nt: TGTGCCACCCCAGGGAGGGGGTCCAGATTAACGAACACTGAAGCTTTCTTT
d_gene: .; abundance: .; j_gene: TRBJ1-2; v_gene: TRBV27; CDR3aa: CASGGGGRGYGYTF; CDR3nt: TGTGCCAGCGGGGGAGGAGGGAGGGGATATGGCTACACCTTC
d_gene: .; abundance: .; j_gene: TRBJ2-7; v_gene: TRBV7-9; CDR3aa: CASSPAPPGRAVGSYEQYF; CDR3nt: TGTGCCAGCAGCCCCGCCCCCCCCGGCCGAGCGGTCGGCTCCTACGAGCAGTACTTC
d_gene: .; abundance: .; j_gene: TRBJ2-1; v_gene: TRBV6-5; CDR3aa: CASSHRSYNEQFF; CDR3nt: TGTGCCAGCAGCCATCGCTCCTACAATGAGCAGTTCTTC
d_gene: TRBD2; abundance: .; j_gene: TRBJ2-5; v_gene: TRBV5-1; CDR3aa: CASAVGLAGTYRNQETQYF; CDR3nt: TGCGCCAGCGCGGTAGGTCTAGCGGGAACCTATCGTAATCAAGAGACCCAGTACTTC
d_gene: .; abundance: .; j_gene: TRBJ2-7; v_gene: TRBV27; CDR3aa: CASSSEGGDYEQYF; CDR3nt: TGTGCCAGCAGTTCCGAGGGTGGCGACTACGAGCAGTACTTC
d_gene: TRBD1; abundance: .; j_gene: TRBJ2-7; v_gene: TRBV6-5; CDR3aa: CASSSPGTGVVYEQYF; CDR3nt: TGTGCCAGCAGTTCCCCCGGGACAGGGGTGGTCTACGAGCAGTACTTC
d_gene: TRBD2; abundance: .; j_gene: TRBJ2-2; v_gene: TRBV2; CDR3aa: CASSGLAGGTGELFF; CDR3nt: TGTGCCAGCAGTGGACTAGCGGGAGGCACCGGGGAGCTGTTTTTT
d_gene: .; abundance: .; j_gene: TRBJ1-1; v_gene: TRBV28; CDR3aa: CASRRTREAFF; CDR3nt: TGTGCCAGCAGAAGGACACGTGAAGCTTTCTTT
d_gene: .; abundance: .; j_gene: TRBJ2-3; v_gene: TRBV7-9; CDR3aa: CASSLPGTDTQYF; CDR3nt: TGTGCCAGCAGCCTACCGGGCACAGATACGCAGTATTTT
d_gene: .; abundance: .; j_gene: TRBJ1-2; v_gene: TRBV9; CDR3aa: CASQNRGGYTF; CDR3nt: TGTGCCAGCCAAAATCGGGGTGGCTACACCTTC
d_gene: .; abundance: .; j_gene: TRBJ1-1; v_gene: TRBV30; CDR3aa: CAGRGIQNTEAFF; CDR3nt: TGTGCCGGAAGGGGGATCCAAAACACTGAAGCTTTCTTT
d_gene: TRBD1; abundance: .; j_gene: TRBJ2-2; v_gene: TRBV6-1; CDR3aa: CASSLGRGLGGELFF; CDR3nt: TGTGCCAGCAGCCTCGGCAGGGGGCTTGGCGGGGAGCTGTTTTTT
d_gene: .; abundance: once; j_gene: TRBJ2-2; v_gene: TRBV11-3; CDR3aa: CASSFKTPRPGELFF; CDR3nt: TGTGCCAGCAGCTTTAAGACACCCCGCCCCGGGGAGCTGTTTTTT
d_gene: .; abundance: .; j_gene: TRBJ2-5; v_gene: TRBV11-2; CDR3aa: CASSSGLGETQYF; CDR3nt: TGTGCCAGCAGCTCGGGGCTTGGGGAGACCCAGTACTTC
d_gene: .; abundance: .; j_gene: TRBJ2-7; v_gene: TRBV29-1; CDR3aa: CSGLGGATYEQYF; CDR3nt: TGCAGCGGACTTGGGGGTGCAACCTACGAGCAGTACTTC
d_gene: .; abundance: .; j_gene: TRBJ2-7; v_gene: TRBV5-8; CDR3aa: CASSLVLYEQYF; CDR3nt: TGTGCCAGCAGCCTTGTCCTATACGAGCAGTACTTC
d_gene: TRBD1; abundance: .; j_gene: TRBJ1-4; v_gene: TRBV15; CDR3aa: CATSRGQPRYEKLFF; CDR3nt: TGTGCCACCAGCCGGGGACAGCCTCGCTATGAAAAACTGTTTTTT
d_gene: .; abundance: .; j_gene: TRBJ2-7; v_gene: TRBV5-4; CDR3aa: CASSSLGGPYEQYF; CDR3nt: TGTGCCAGCAGCTCCCTGGGAGGCCCCTACGAGCAGTACTTC
d_gene: .; abundance: once; j_gene: TRBJ1-2; v_gene: TRBV4-1; CDR3aa: CASSQWVFLANYGYTF; CDR3nt: TGCGCCAGCAGCCAATGGGTCTTCCTCGCTAACTATGGCTACACCTTC
d_gene: TRBD1; abundance: .; j_gene: TRBJ2-1; v_gene: TRBV7-6; CDR3aa: CASSLLTGGNEQFF; CDR3nt: TGTGCCAGCAGCTTACTGACAGGGGGTAATGAGCAGTTCTTC
d_gene: .; abundance: .; j_gene: TRBJ1-2; v_gene: TRBV28; CDR3aa: CASRLVREVGYTF; CDR3nt: TGTGCCAGCAGGTTGGTCAGGGAAGTTGGCTACACCTTC
d_gene: .; abundance: .; j_gene: TRBJ2-1; v_gene: TRBV19; CDR3aa: CASSIERWRENEQFF; CDR3nt: TGTGCCAGTAGTATAGAGAGGTGGAGGGAAAATGAGCAGTTCTTC
d_gene: .; abundance: .; j_gene: TRBJ2-1; v_gene: TRBV6-5; CDR3aa: CASSYSVGETYNEQFF; CDR3nt: TGTGCCAGCAGTTACTCAGTCGGGGAAACCTACAATGAGCAGTTCTTC
d_gene: .; abundance: .; j_gene: TRBJ2-5; v_gene: TRBV5-1; CDR3aa: CASSLQGFQETQYF; CDR3nt: TGCGCCAGCAGTTTACAGGGATTCCAAGAGACCCAGTACTTC
d_gene: .; abundance: .; j_gene: TRBJ2-1; v_gene: TRBV7-6; CDR3aa: CASSFRADEQFF; CDR3nt: TGTGCCAGCAGCTTTAGGGCGGATGAGCAGTTCTTC
d_gene: .; abundance: .; j_gene: TRBJ2-7; v_gene: TRBV6-5; CDR3aa: CASSYVEGVYEQYF; CDR3nt: TGTGCCAGCAGTTACGTCGAGGGAGTCTACGAGCAGTACTTC
d_gene: .; abundance: once; j_gene: TRBJ1-4; v_gene: TRBV7-6; CDR3aa: CASSFAGGEGEKLFF; CDR3nt: TGTGCCAGCAGCTTCGCGGGGGGAGAGGGTGAAAAACTGTTTTTT
d_gene: .; abundance: once; j_gene: TRBJ1-1; v_gene: TRBV27; CDR3aa: CASAQGTEAFF; CDR3nt: TGTGCCAGTGCACAGGGAACTGAAGCTTTCTTT
d_gene: TRBD1; abundance: .; j_gene: TRBJ1-2; v_gene: TRBV11-3; CDR3aa: CASSSGTANYGYTF; CDR3nt: TGTGCCAGCAGCTCAGGGACAGCGAACTATGGCTACACCTTC
d_gene: .; abundance: .; j_gene: TRBJ2-5; v_gene: TRBV5-8; CDR3aa: CASSLVSGDRGTQYF; CDR3nt: TGTGCCAGCAGCTTGGTATCAGGGGACCGCGGGACCCAGTACTTC
d_gene: TRBD2; abundance: .; j_gene: TRBJ2-1; v_gene: TRBV28; CDR3aa: CASSGTSGSYEQFF; CDR3nt: TGTGCCAGCAGTGGAACTAGCGGGAGCTATGAGCAGTTCTTC
d_gene: TRBD2; abundance: once; j_gene: TRBJ2-3; v_gene: TRBV7-2; CDR3aa: CASSSSGRSTDTQYF; CDR3nt: TGTGCCAGCAGCTCTAGCGGGAGGAGCACAGATACGCAGTATTTT
d_gene: .; abundance: .; j_gene: TRBJ2-1; v_gene: TRBV30; CDR3aa: CAWRAHSGISYNEQFF; CDR3nt: TGTGCCTGGAGGGCCCATAGCGGAATATCCTACAATGAGCAGTTCTTC
d_gene: .; abundance: once; j_gene: TRBJ2-1; v_gene: TRBV6-1; CDR3aa: CASSDTSFGEQFF; CDR3nt: TGTGCCAGCAGTGATACTAGCTTTGGTGAGCAGTTCTTC
d_gene: TRBD2; abundance: .; j_gene: TRBJ2-3; v_gene: TRBV27; CDR3aa: CASSLGTSGTDTQYF; CDR3nt: TGTGCCAGCAGTTTAGGGACTAGCGGCACAGATACGCAGTATTTT
d_gene: .; abundance: .; j_gene: TRBJ2-7; v_gene: TRBV28; CDR3aa: CASSLWGGQKKYF; CDR3nt: TGTGCCAGCAGTTTATGGGGTGGACAGAAAAAGTACTTC
d_gene: TRBD1; abundance: .; j_gene: TRBJ1-5; v_gene: TRBV2; CDR3aa: CASSRTGSDNQPQHF; CDR3nt: TGTGCCAGCAGTAGGACAGGCTCTGACAATCAGCCCCAGCATTTT
d_gene: .; abundance: .; j_gene: TRBJ1-4; v_gene: TRBV28; CDR3aa: CASNRQGGEKLFF; CDR3nt: TGTGCCAGCAATAGGCAGGGCGGTGAAAAACTGTTTTTT
d_gene: .; abundance: .; j_gene: TRBJ2-1; v_gene: TRBV28; CDR3aa: CASSLLVGGSYNEQFF; CDR3nt: TGTGCCAGCAGTTTACTAGTTGGGGGCTCCTACAATGAGCAGTTCTTC
d_gene: TRBD2; abundance: .; j_gene: TRBJ2-3; v_gene: TRBV6-1; CDR3aa: CASRDLGRGSDTQYF; CDR3nt: TGTGCCAGCAGGGACCTCGGGCGGGGGTCAGATACGCAGTATTTT
d_gene: TRBD2; abundance: .; j_gene: TRBJ2-3; v_gene: TRBV5-6; CDR3aa: CASTLPGGSGFADTQYF; CDR3nt: TGTGCCAGCACCCTCCCGGGGGGGAGTGGTTTCGCAGATACGCAGTATTTT
d_gene: TRBD1; abundance: medium-sized; j_gene: TRBJ1-2; v_gene: TRBV7-2; CDR3aa: CASSLDNTGGVGYTF; CDR3nt: TGTGCCAGCAGCTTAGATAATACAGGGGGAGTGGGCTACACCTTC